This T cell receptor (beta chain) was sequenced during a study of blood T cell repertoires in COVID-19 (dated by TCRdb to 2019 to 2021). Context from the whole study: Samples from collaborators originated in the United States, Italy and Spain and spanned both the acute and convalescent phases of COVID-19. The prospective study material was composed of cDNA or gDNA derived from T cells, B-cell-depleted T cells, or PBMCs. Subjects who had been exposed to COVID-19, were actively infected with it, or had recovered from it provided the deeply sampled blood TCRbeta repertoires that made up the dataset. The repertoires were released in a freely available public database meant as a resource for research on the immune response to SARS-CoV-2. The samples were drawn from two sources: the first 160 participants of the ongoing ImmuneRACE study, and 1,254 subjects contributed by 6 global collaborators. A de-identified subject ID, COVID-19 status, age in years and sex were almost always included in the sample metadata. HLA class I and class II types, where available, came from metadata supplied by the sample provider rather than from assay-based typing. On the study overall, not on this receptor specifically: The amount of clinical and demographic metadata varied by source and participant and was provided uncurated.

Trimming takes 1 base from V and 4 bases from J, and the germline ends sit 11 bases apart. The CDR3 holds 15 amino acids from the cysteine to the phenylalanine. The retained sequence is limited to the CDR3, 45 bases, with the frame set at the first base. CDR1 and CDR2, per the germline V gene, are LGHNA and YNFKEQ. About this clone: The specificity of this receptor is unknown. No base quality values were provided; no much bigger clone lies one nucleotide off.

TCRbeta CDR3 regions were amplified from genomic DNA using the immunoSEQ Assay, a bias-controlled multiplex PCR. The original pipeline was this. Nucleated cell counts per sample were estimated from amplification of reference gene primers within the assay. To quantify the absolute abundance of each unique TCRbeta CDR3 rearrangement, sequence reads were collapsed and filtered. For each sample, productive Simpson clonality was calculated as the square root of Simpson's diversity index across productive rearrangements. In its TCRdb copy, this immuneACCESS table keeps in-frame sequences only and misses some clones. Where compared with another copy, unresolved V genes explain less than half of these, and the others have no known cause. Clonal size and the V and J genes are those of that table, whereas D and trimming came from the DNA. For this sample the table gives under 80,000 clones, of which 75% to 90% were detected only once. 6.7% of the sample belongs to the ten largest clones.

The collaborating institutions used their own protocols to collect whole blood in K2EDTA tubes. Collaborator samples were shipped for TCRbeta analysis as frozen whole blood, isolated PBMCs, or DNA extracted from either sample type. The receptor was derived from a woman of 80 years or more with active COVID-19. The sequence is built from TRBV4-2 and TRBJ2-1; matching of 6 bases hints at TRBD1 as the D gene. Sequencing used peripheral blood. The DNA sequence reads TGTGCCAGCAGCCAAGTACCGGGACATTACAATGAGCAGTTCTTC. It specifies CASSQVPGHYNEQFF.